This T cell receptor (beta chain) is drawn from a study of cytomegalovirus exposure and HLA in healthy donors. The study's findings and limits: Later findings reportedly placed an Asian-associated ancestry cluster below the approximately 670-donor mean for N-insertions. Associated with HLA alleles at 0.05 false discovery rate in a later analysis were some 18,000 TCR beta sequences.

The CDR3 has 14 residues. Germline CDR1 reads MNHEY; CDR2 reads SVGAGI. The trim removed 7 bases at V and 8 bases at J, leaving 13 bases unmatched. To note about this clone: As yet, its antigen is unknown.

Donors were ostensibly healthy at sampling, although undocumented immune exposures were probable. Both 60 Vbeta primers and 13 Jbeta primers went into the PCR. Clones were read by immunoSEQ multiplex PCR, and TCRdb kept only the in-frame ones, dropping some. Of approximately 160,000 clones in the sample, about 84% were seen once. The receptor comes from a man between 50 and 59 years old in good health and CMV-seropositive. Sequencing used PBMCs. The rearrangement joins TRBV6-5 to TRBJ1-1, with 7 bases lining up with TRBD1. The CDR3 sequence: CASTQGQMRGEAFF. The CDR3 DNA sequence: TGTGCCAGCACCCAGGGACAGATGCGGGGAGAAGCTTTCTTT.